One sample yielded the 32 T cell receptor beta chains listed below, sequenced in a study of regulatory T cells in long-lasting Graves disease. TCR beta libraries were built with iRepertoire HTBI primers and Arm-PCR of CDR3 regions. TCRdb reprocessed the multiplex PCR reads with MiXCR, giving one entry per CDR3 protein. Of about 620,000 distinct CDR3 sequences listed, roughly 15% are singletons. Sample time point: newly diagnosed GD, antithyroid drugs for less than 3 months. From RNA extracted from PBMCs, the TCR library was made. These data were also filed under a second study, of T cells in Graves' hyperthyroidism and ophthalmopathy.

This sample comprised peripheral blood mononuclear cells (PBMCs), obtained at new diagnosis, from a patient treated with antithyroid drugs. The source of these receptors is a woman aged 25 to 45 with Graves disease.

The V and J genes are TRBV5-1 and TRBJ2-7, with D possibly TRBD2 on 6 matching bases. V was trimmed by 5 bases and J by 3 bases, leaving 15 bases between them. Germline V lookup: CDR1 SGHRS, CDR2 YFSETQ. CDR3 length: 14 amino acids. CDR3 loop: CASRKGTGDYEQYF. In nucleotides, the CDR3 is TGCGCCAGCAGGAAGGGGACGGGGGACTACGAGCAGTACTTC.

V is TRBV6-2 or TRBV6-3 and J is TRBJ2-1; unclear D gene. Trimming shortened V by 6 bases and J by 0 bases, and 6 bases separated the two germline ends. The CDR3 is 13 residues long. Germline values: CDR1 MNHEY, CDR2 SVGEGT. CDR3 region: CASREFSYNEQFF. In DNA, the CDR3 is TGTGCCAGCAGGGAATTCTCCTACAATGAGCAGTTCTTC.

This clonotype was observed a handful of times. The junction departs from the called germline gene at one end, perhaps through a read error. The chain carries TRBV7-7 and TRBJ2-1, with D perhaps TRBD1 (5 bases). This CDR3 region has 15 residues. Germline CDR1 is SSHAT and CDR2 is FNYEAQ (reference sequence). The CDR3 here is CASSLNRIARNEQFF. The CDR3 coding sequence is TGTGCTAGCAGCCTAAACAGGATAGCCCGCAATGAGCAGTTCTTC.

In this sample, this clonotype turned up a few times. The chain is built from TRBV20-1 and TRBJ2-1; 10 nucleotides line up with TRBD2. V lost 0 bases and J lost 4; bases outside the gene matches: 12. CDR3 length: 18 residues. From germline, CDR1 is DFQATT and CDR2 SNEGSKA (reference sequence). The CDR3 region has the DNA TGCAGTGCTAGAGATAGGGTAGCGGGAGGTATATTTTACAATGAGCAGTTCTTC. It codes for CSARDRVAGGIFYNEQFF.

This clonotype came up many times. The chain is built from TRBV30 and TRBJ1-5, with D possibly TRBD1 on 5 matching bases. The CDR3 consists of 14 residues. CDR1 and CDR2 (germline): GTSNPN, SVGIG (reference sequence). Trimming shortened V by 2 bases and J by 0 bases, and 8 bases separated the two germline ends. The CDR3 is CAWSKGTSNQPQHF. For the CDR3, the DNA is TGTGCCTGGAGTAAGGGGACTAGCAATCAGCCCCAGCATTTT.

This chain joins TRBV11-1 and TRBJ2-3; 7 bases line up with TRBD2. The CDR3 spans 14 residues. Looked up from germline, CDR1 is SGHAT and CDR2 is FQDESV (reference sequence). The V gene end was trimmed by 6 bases and the J gene end by 2 bases; junction bases not matched to a gene: 5. In DNA, the CDR3 is TGTGCCAGCAGGTCTGGGGGGGACACAGATACGCAGTATTTT. This encodes CASRSGGDTDTQYF.

This clonotype was seen at least ten times. Relative to the germline gene, one junction end is altered; a read error may explain this. V usage is TRBV7-7 and J usage is TRBJ2-2; D possibly corresponds to TRBD2 (6 bases). The CDR3 has 14 amino acids. Germline CDR1 and CDR2: SSHAT and FNYEAQ (reference sequence). CDR3 nucleotides: TGTGCTAGCAGCCTACGGTGGGGGGACGGGGAGCTGTTTTTT. Its protein product is CASSLRWGDGELFF.

This clonotype was counted at least ten times. The chain has TRBV28 and TRBJ1-6; D gene unclear. Trimming took off 3 bases at V and 1 base at J, with 19 bases between the two ends. CDR1 and CDR2 from the germline V gene are MDHEN and SYDVKM. The CDR3 is made up of 19 amino acids. The CDR3 DNA is TGTGCCAGCAGTTTTCGAGGACCGGGATTGTATTCCTATAATTCACCCCTCCACTTT. Protein product: CASSFRGPGLYSYNSPLHF.

The chain uses TRBV24-1 and TRBJ2-1; D is unclear. This CDR3 is built from 17 residues. Trimming removed 3 bases from V and 1 base from J, with 15 bases in between. Germline CDR1 reads KGHDR; CDR2 reads SFDVKD. CDR3 sequence: CATSDGSSPTSYNEQFF. CDR3 DNA sequence: TGTGCCACCAGTGATGGCTCCTCTCCGACTTCCTACAATGAGCAGTTCTTC.

This chain uses TRBV3-1 with TRBJ2-2; D gene uncertain. Germline CDR1 reads LGHDT; CDR2 reads YNNKEL (reference sequence). Between the trimmed V and J ends, which lost 1 base and 5 bases, there was a span of 11 bases. The length of the CDR3 is 15 residues. CDR3 region: CASSQGVSLTGELFF. In nucleotides, the CDR3 is TGTGCCAGCAGCCAAGGAGTCAGTCTGACCGGGGAGCTGTTTTTT. Supplemented by reference TRBV3-1 and TRBJ2-2, the full variable domain reads DTAVSQTPKYLVTQMGNDKSIKCEQNLGHDTMYWYKQDSKKFLKIMFSYNNKELIINETVPNRFSPKSPDKAHLNLHINSLELGDSAVYFCASSQGVSLTGELFFGEGSRLTVL.

The V and J genes are TRBV6-1 and TRBJ1-2; the D is unclear. With 8 bases removed from V and 8 bases from J, the gap between germline ends came to 9 bases. Germline V CDR1 and CDR2: MNHNS, SASEGT. The length of the CDR3 is 10 residues. As DNA, the CDR3 is TGTGCCAGCGATCTTGGGGGCTACACCTTC. This sequence encodes CASDLGGYTF.

This clonotype has a count of ten or more. The rearrangement joins TRBV6-5 to TRBJ2-3, with TRBD2 identical over 8 bases. This CDR3 spans 15 amino acids. Germline-derived CDR1 and CDR2 are MNHEY and SVGAGI. Trimming at V came to 0 bases and at J to 3 bases, leaving 2 bases not matched to a gene. The CDR3 region is CASSYSVAGTDTQYF. CDR3 nucleotide sequence: TGTGCCAGCAGTTACTCGGTAGCGGGAACAGATACGCAGTATTTT.

This clonotype was seen a few times. The chain recombines TRBV12-3 or TRBV12-4 with TRBJ1-4, with D possibly matching TRBD1 (6 bases). The germline V and J ends were trimmed by 6 bases and 4 bases, with 27 bases remaining between them. The CDR3 length is 19 residues. In DNA, the CDR3 is TGTGCCAGCAGCGCCCCCCAAGGACAGCGCAAGATCTTTAATGAAAAACTGTTTTTT. Translating gives CASSAPQGQRKIFNEKLFF.

The table lists this clonotype with a few counts. The V call is TRBV20-1, the J call TRBJ2-7, with D uncertain. Trimming removed 5 bases at V and 2 bases at J, with 10 bases between. This CDR3 has 12 residues. Germline CDR1 DFQATT, CDR2 SNEGSKA (reference sequence). Written as DNA, the CDR3 is TGCAGTGCTCGGGCGGATCCCTACGAGCAGTACTTC. It translates to CSARADPYEQYF.

The rearrangement links TRBV7-6 to TRBJ1-5; no clear D. V was trimmed by 5 bases and J by 4 bases, leaving 9 bases between them. The CDR3 has 13 residues. CDR1 is SGHVS, CDR2 FNYEAQ, per germline. The CDR3 DNA follows: TGTGCCAGCAGCGCAGTGGTTAATCAGCCCCAGCATTTT. As protein: CASSAVVNQPQHF.

In this sample, this clonotype turned up many times. This rearrangement joins TRBV2 to TRBJ2-7; a possible D gene is TRBD1 (5 bases). V lost 0 bases and J 9 bases, leaving 18 bases between the germline ends. The CDR3 has 15 amino acids. Germline CDR1 is SNHLY and CDR2 is FYNNEI. The CDR3 here is CASSEAWAGRLVQYF. In DNA, the CDR3 is TGTGCCAGCAGTGAAGCCTGGGCAGGGCGGCTAGTGCAGTACTTC.

This clonotype was detected ten times or more. V is TRBV6-1 and J is TRBJ2-3; 9 nucleotides align to TRBD2. CDR3 size: 15 residues. Trimming cost V 6 bases and J 4 bases; bases outside gene matches: 8. Per germline, CDR1 MNHNS and CDR2 SASEGT. CDR3 loop: CASRLEAGGSDTQYF. The CDR3 DNA reads as TGTGCCAGCAGACTAGAAGCGGGAGGTTCAGATACGCAGTATTTT.

This clonotype was seen at least ten times. The chain carries TRBV20-1 and TRBJ1-2; TRBD1 aligns across 10 bases. Germline CDR1 reads DFQATT; CDR2 reads SNEGSKA (reference sequence). There are 12 residues in the CDR3. V dropped 5 bases and J dropped 7; count of bases not matched to a gene: 4. This CDR3 reads CSAGGQGFGYTF. DNA of the CDR3: TGCAGTGCTGGGGGACAGGGGTTTGGCTACACCTTC.

This clonotype was observed a single time. The chain is built from TRBV4-1 and TRBJ2-7; D unclear. The ends were cut back, 2 bases at V and 0 bases at J, with 20 bases in the middle. CDR1 is MGHRA, CDR2 YSYEKL, per germline. This CDR3 has 18 amino acids. The CDR3 coding sequence is TGCGCCAGCAGCCAATCCTCCCCCGGTAGCTTGAGCTCCTACGAGCAGTACTTC. This gives the protein CASSQSSPGSLSSYEQYF.

This clonotype appeared a single time. The J gene is TRBJ1-3, the V gene TRBV28; D is possibly TRBD1 (5 bases). V was pared by 2 bases and J by 0 bases, with 14 bases between. Per germline, CDR1 MDHEN and CDR2 SYDVKM. The CDR3 runs 17 residues. CDR3 nucleotides: TGTGCCAGCAGTTTAGCCGGGGGAAAATACTCTGGAAACACCATATATTTT. Amino acids: CASSLAGGKYSGNTIYF.

This clonotype appeared many times. The gene calls are TRBV2 and TRBJ2-5; 7 nucleotides agree with TRBD1. Germline V CDR1 and CDR2: SNHLY, FYNNEI. The CDR3 loop spans 13 amino acids. V dropped 4 bases and J dropped 2; count of bases not matched to a gene: 1. CDR3 in DNA: TGTGCCAGCAGTGGGACAGGACAAGAGACCCAGTACTTC. It specifies CASSGTGQETQYF.

The rearrangement joins TRBV19 to TRBJ2-6; 8 positions match TRBD2. The length of the CDR3 is 17 residues. The germline CDR1 and CDR2 sequences are LNHDA and SQIVND (reference sequence). V lost 5 bases to trimming and J lost 2 bases; unmatched junction nucleotides: 8. The CDR3 protein is CASSAGTRYAGANVLTF. In DNA, the CDR3 is TGTGCCAGTAGTGCCGGGACTAGATATGCTGGGGCCAACGTCCTGACTTTC. Complete variable domain (other parts from reference TRBV19 and TRBJ2-6): DGGITQSPKYLFRKEGQNVTLSCEQNLNHDAMYWYRQDPGQGLRLIYYSQIVNDFQKGDIAEGYSVSREKKESFPLTVTSAQKNPTAFYLCASSAGTRYAGANVLTFGAGSRLTVL.

The rearrangement links TRBV3-1 to TRBJ1-4; D call uncertain. Germline V gives CDR1 LGHDT, CDR2 YNNKEL (reference sequence). The V end was cut by 2 bases, the J end by 5 bases, with 3 bases between. The CDR3 has 12 amino acids. As DNA, the CDR3 is TGTGCCAGCAGCCAATACAATGAAAAACTGTTTTTT. This sequence encodes CASSQYNEKLFF.

The V call is TRBV5-8, the J call TRBJ1-1; TRBD1 agrees at 7 bases. The CDR3 length is 14 residues. Germline values: CDR1 SGHTS, CDR2 YDEGEE. V shed 5 bases and J 4 bases; nucleotides not matched to a gene: 8. CDR3 sequence: CASRFGQGGTEAFF. CDR3 nucleotide sequence: TGTGCCAGCAGGTTTGGGCAGGGGGGCACTGAAGCTTTCTTT.

The chain recombines TRBV7-9 with TRBJ2-3; the D is unclear. This CDR3 is built from 16 residues. V dropped 5 bases and J dropped 1 base, with 16 bases sitting between them. CDR1 and CDR2 (germline): SEHNR, FQNEAQ (reference sequence). The CDR3 DNA sequence: TGTGCCAGCAGCCCGCCGTCTGGCTCCCGCACAGATACGCAGTATTTT. It encodes CASSPPSGSRTDTQYF.

The rearrangement joins TRBV24-1 to TRBJ1-3; D call uncertain. The CDR3 runs 13 residues. V gave up 1 base and J gave up 2 bases, with 2 bases separating them. The germline V gene has CDR1 KGHDR and CDR2 SFDVKD. DNA for the CDR3: TGTGCCACCAGTGATTTTCCTGGAAACACCATATATTTT. This translates into CATSDFPGNTIYF.

This clonotype was picked up a small number of times. The chain joins TRBV7-9 to TRBJ1-5; D unclear. The germline V gene has CDR1 SEHNR and CDR2 FQNEAQ (reference sequence). The CDR3 is 14 amino acids. Deletions cut 4 bases from V and 2 bases from J, with 9 bases between. The CDR3 DNA sequence: TGTGCCAGCAGCTCCACGATTGGCAATCAGCCCCAGCATTTT. Amino acid sequence: CASSSTIGNQPQHF.

In its sample, this clonotype was seen a few times. The rearrangement uses TRBV18 and TRBJ2-3; 8 bases map to TRBD2. CDR1 is KGHSH, CDR2 LQKENI, per germline. The CDR3 spans 17 residues. V lost 2 bases to trimming and J lost 1 base; unmatched junction nucleotides: 8. The CDR3 here is CASSPGTSLSGTDTQYF. Written as DNA, the CDR3 is TGTGCCAGCTCACCAGGGACTAGTCTCTCGGGCACAGATACGCAGTATTTT.

This clonotype came up many times. This chain joins TRBV2 and TRBJ1-6; TRBD1 is a possible D gene (6 bases). Germline V gene sequence: CDR1 SNHLY, CDR2 FYNNEI. CDR3 length: 14 residues. V was shortened by 4 bases and J by 7 bases, with 11 bases between the two germline ends. CDR3 amino acids: CASSVQGNNSPLHF. In DNA, the CDR3 is TGTGCCAGCAGTGTACAGGGTAACAATTCACCCCTCCACTTT.

This clonotype showed up many times. V and J are TRBV6-2 or TRBV6-3 and TRBJ1-2; D perhaps matches TRBD1 (5 bases). Germline values: CDR1 MNHEY, CDR2 SVGEGT. Trimming pared 0 bases from V and 11 bases from J, leaving 19 bases between. The CDR3 runs 15 residues. In DNA form, the CDR3 reads TGTGCCAGCAGTTACTCGAAAGGGACCGCTATATCATACACCTTC. Translation: CASSYSKGTAISYTF.

Notes on this clonotype: A much larger clone differs by one base, so this may be a read error. The chain employs TRBV12-3 or TRBV12-4 and TRBJ1-2, with 11 bases aligning to TRBD1. The CDR3 is 14 amino acids. The CDR3 sequence is CTSSRTGGGYGYTF. CDR3 DNA: TGTACCAGCAGTCGGACAGGGGGCGGCTATGGCTACACCTTC.

The rearrangement joins TRBV20-1 to TRBJ2-7; either TRBD1 or TRBD2 may supply D (6 bases each). This CDR3 comprises 13 residues. Germline CDR1 is DFQATT and CDR2 is SNEGSKA (reference sequence). Trimming removed 6 bases at V and 2 bases at J, with 14 bases between. CDR3 sequence reads: CSARGGSPYEQYF. The CDR3 bases are TGCAGTGCCCGAGGGGGGAGCCCCTACGAGCAGTACTTC.